The sample holds many counts of the clone carrying this TCR beta chain. Its antigen is unidentified. Trimming left V 2 bases short and J 3 bases short, with 14 bases between. In germline, CDR1 is SGHAT, CDR2 FQNNGV. This CDR3 is 15 amino acids long. This record comes from a study of T cells in Graves' hyperthyroidism and ophthalmopathy. Study-level information: Peripheral blood draws took place at initial diagnosis, ahead of any treatment.

These patients, aged 18 to 65, had recently diagnosed hyperthyroidism lasting under 2 months. Fresh 10 ml peripheral blood yielded PBMCs. Amplification targeted TCR beta CDR3 regions from RNA transcripts. RT-PCR in the first round (using the HTBI primer set) targeted the TCR CDR3. Each CDR3 protein is one row after TCRdb ran MiXCR on the multiplex PCR reads. The table lists roughly 380,000 distinct CDR3 sequences, about 15% of them singletons. Study-level results: By a 13 V-J model, ophthalmopathy was set apart from stable hyperthyroidism.

Sample: blood. The V call is TRBV11-2, the J call TRBJ2-7; D not certain. This TCR was recovered from a woman aged 55-69 years with Graves' hyperthyroidism. The CDR3 region has the DNA TGTGCCAGCAGCTTAAGTCCCGTTGGTTACTACGAGCAGTACTTC. As protein: CASSLSPVGYYEQYF.